This TCR beta chain appears in the sequencing data of a study of blood T cell repertoires in COVID-19. Whole-study context: Collection of acute and convalescent COVID-19 samples took place in the United States, Italy and Spain. The analysed material was cDNA or gDNA that came from T cells, B-cell-depleted T cells, or PBMCs.

The table came from immunoSEQ multiplex PCR; TCRdb's copy has only in-frame clones and leaves some out. The sample yields about 190,000 clones, 80% to 90% seen once. The TCR originated in a man in his 70s with active or convalescent COVID-19. The specimen was peripheral blood.

The CDR3 loop reads CASSEGGLRETQYF. CDR3 sequence (DNA): TGTGCCAGCAGTGAGGGGGGTCTTAGGGAGACCCAGTACTTC. The gene calls are TRBV25-1 and TRBJ2-5, with a weak D call TRBD2 (6 bases). The V gene lost 3 bases and the J gene lost 5 bases, with 13 bases spanning the gap. CDR3 size: 14 residues. In germline, CDR1 is MGHDK, CDR2 SYGVNS.